This is a list of T cell receptor beta chains from one sample in a study of shared clonotypes between healthy human individuals. Sequencing was performed with immunoSEQ multiplex PCR; in TCRdb, only in-frame clones are kept and a portion is missing. Counted here are a few million clones, over 85% occurring once; the ten biggest clones make up 0.3% to 0.4%. The material sequenced was naive CD4+ T cells from PBMCs. Receptors originate from a young man in good health. Some clones in this sample may be carry-over from other donors' samples. Each CDR3 is given with its conserved first and last residue. Fields, in order: J gene, V gene, D gene, clone size, CDR3 protein, CDR3 DNA. A D gene is named only where the DNA matches it firmly. Not every row has a clone size; where given, it reads once, few, many or a size class.

>TRBJ2-3|TRBV27|NA|NA
CASSFVGGQTDTQYF
TGTGCCAGCAGTTTCGTTGGAGGGCAGACAGATACGCAGTATTTT
>TRBJ1-1|TRBV28|TRBD1|NA
CASSFQGAGNTEAFF
TGTGCCAGCAGTTTCCAGGGGGCAGGGAACACTGAAGCTTTCTTT
>TRBJ1-5|TRBV6-6|TRBD1|NA
CASSYLQGSNQPQHF
TGTGCCAGCAGTTACTTACAGGGGAGCAATCAGCCCCAGCATTTT
>TRBJ2-1|TRBV5-1|NA|few
CASSPDSSSYNEQFF
TGCGCCAGCAGCCCGGACTCAAGCTCCTACAATGAGCAGTTCTTC
>TRBJ1-1|TRBV5-1|NA|NA
CASTLSDTSTEAFF
TGCGCCAGCACGTTATCCGACACCTCCACTGAAGCTTTCTTT
>TRBJ2-3|TRBV30|TRBD2|NA
CAWRLGLAGGPYTQYF
TGTGCCTGGAGATTGGGACTAGCGGGAGGACCATATACGCAGTATTTT
>TRBJ2-5|TRBV5-4|TRBD2|NA
CASSRGTSGQETQYF
TGTGCCAGCAGCCGTGGGACTAGCGGACAAGAGACCCAGTACTTC
>TRBJ2-7|TRBV6-1|NA|NA
CASARLVLEQYF
TGTGCCAGCGCCAGACTAGTTCTTGAGCAGTACTTC
>TRBJ2-5|TRBV2|TRBD1|NA
CASSGGQQETQYF
TGTGCCAGCAGTGGGGGACAGCAAGAGACCCAGTACTTC
>TRBJ1-1|TRBV19|NA|NA
CASNGGLLPEAFF
TGTGCCAGTAACGGTGGTTTGCTACCTGAAGCTTTCTTT
>TRBJ2-3|TRBV5-3|NA|NA
CARSLGRGRTDTQYF
TGTGCCAGAAGCTTGGGTCGGGGGCGCACAGATACGCAGTATTTT
>TRBJ2-7|TRBV28|NA|few
CASRASYEQYF
TGTGCCAGCAGGGCTTCCTACGAGCAGTACTTC
>TRBJ2-7|TRBV5-1|NA|NA
CASSSGTRSYEQYF
TGCGCCAGCAGCTCCGGGACTCGATCCTACGAGCAGTACTTC
>TRBJ2-1|TRBV7-2|TRBD2|NA
CASRSRTGTSGTYNEQFF
TGTGCCAGCAGGAGCCGAACCGGGACTAGCGGGACGTACAATGAGCAGTTCTTC
>TRBJ2-5|TRBV6-5|TRBD2|NA
CASSYGLAGAETQYF
TGTGCCAGCAGTTACGGACTAGCGGGAGCAGAGACCCAGTACTTC
>TRBJ1-1|TRBV7-3|TRBD1|few
CASSPRQGSKAFF
TGTGCCAGCAGCCCACGACAGGGGAGTAAAGCTTTCTTT
>TRBJ2-2|TRBV11-2|TRBD1|NA
CASSLDQGRGSGELFF
TGTGCCAGCAGCTTAGATCAGGGCAGGGGGTCCGGGGAGCTGTTTTTT
>TRBJ1-1|TRBV14|NA|few
CASSQGENTEAFF
TGTGCCAGCAGCCAAGGAGAGAACACTGAAGCTTTCTTT
>TRBJ2-5|TRBV13|NA|NA
CASSPGNSYQETQYF
TGTGCCAGCAGTCCAGGAAATTCGTACCAAGAGACCCAGTACTTC
>TRBJ2-3|TRBV10-1|TRBD2|once
CASSECSGSPDTQYF
TGCGCCAGCAGTGAGTGTAGCGGGAGCCCAGATACGCAGTATTTT
>TRBJ2-1|TRBV7-9|TRBD2|once
CASSFLAGVGDNEQFF
TGTGCCAGCAGCTTTCTAGCGGGAGTAGGAGACAATGAGCAGTTCTTC
>TRBJ2-2|TRBV7-9|NA|NA
CASSFLMDTGELFF
TGTGCCAGCAGCTTTTTGATGGACACCGGGGAGCTGTTTTTT
>TRBJ1-1|TRBV6-1|NA|NA
CASSEMTAARVEAFF
TGTGCCAGCAGTGAAATGACAGCCGCTCGGGTGGAAGCTTTCTTT
>TRBJ2-7|TRBV5-4|NA|NA
CASSLGGLADYEQYF
TGTGCCAGCAGCTTAGGGGGGCTAGCGGACTACGAGCAGTACTTC
>TRBJ1-1|TRBV2|NA|NA
CASRNDRRNTEAFF
TGTGCCAGCAGGAATGACAGAAGGAACACTGAAGCTTTCTTT
>TRBJ2-4|TRBV5-1|NA|NA
CASSGSGQLLAKNIQYF
TGCGCCAGCAGTGGGTCCGGGCAGCTGCTAGCCAAAAACATTCAGTACTTC
>TRBJ2-7|TRBV5-1|NA|NA
CASSLVPREQYF
TGCGCCAGCAGCTTGGTCCCGAGGGAGCAGTACTTC
>TRBJ2-7|TRBV30|NA|once
CAWSHGAYEQYF
TGTGCCTGGAGTCACGGAGCCTACGAGCAGTACTTC
>TRBJ1-3|TRBV30|NA|NA
CAWSPNWGYSGNTIYF
TGTGCCTGGAGTCCCAACTGGGGGTACTCTGGAAACACCATATATTTT
>TRBJ1-1|TRBV7-9|NA|few
CASSFRADGTEAFF
TGTGCCAGCAGCTTCAGGGCGGACGGCACTGAAGCTTTCTTT
>TRBJ2-5|TRBV7-2|TRBD2|NA
CASSSGTSGNRWYQETQYF
TGTGCCAGCAGCTCGGGGACTAGCGGGAACCGTTGGTACCAAGAGACCCAGTACTTC